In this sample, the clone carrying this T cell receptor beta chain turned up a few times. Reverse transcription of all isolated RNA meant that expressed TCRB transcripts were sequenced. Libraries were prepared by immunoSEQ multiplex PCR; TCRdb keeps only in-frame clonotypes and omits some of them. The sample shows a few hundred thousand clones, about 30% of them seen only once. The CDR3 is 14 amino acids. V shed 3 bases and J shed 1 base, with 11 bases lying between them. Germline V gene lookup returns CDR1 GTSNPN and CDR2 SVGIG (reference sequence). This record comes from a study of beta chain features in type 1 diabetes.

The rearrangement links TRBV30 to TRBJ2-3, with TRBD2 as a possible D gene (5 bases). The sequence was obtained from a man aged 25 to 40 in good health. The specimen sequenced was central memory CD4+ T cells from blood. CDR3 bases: TGTGCCTGGAGCAAGAGGACTCGCACAGATACGCAGTATTTT. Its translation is CAWSKRTRTDTQYF.